Each of the 21 T cell receptor beta chains below was sequenced from the same sample in a study of T-cell reconstitution after alpha-beta-depleted transplantation in children. The TCRbeta library was prepared with unique molecular identifiers. TCRdb redid the calling of the PCR reads with MiXCR, one entry per CDR3 protein. The sample consists of tens of thousands of distinct CDR3 sequences, approximately 46% of them appearing once. The sequencing here drew on PBMCs, mostly from graft donor cells, taken 360 days after TCRalphabeta/CD19-depleted stem cell transplant. Receptors were obtained from a male patient aged 10 to 17 who had a stem cell transplant for acute lymphoblastic leukemia, so the T cells may come from the graft donor.

The V and J genes are TRBV12-3 or TRBV12-4 and TRBJ1-1; the match to TRBD1 covers 10 bases. The trim removed 5 bases at V and 10 bases at J, leaving 7 bases unmatched. This CDR3 has 13 residues. The CDR3 region is CASSRDRGPGAFF. CDR3 coding DNA: TGTGCCAGCAGTCGAGACAGGGGGCCGGGAGCTTTCTTT.

This chain connects TRBV29-1 to TRBJ2-3, with 8 bases lining up with TRBD2. This CDR3 comprises 13 residues. With 3 bases clipped from V and 5 bases from J, the junction kept 4 bases outside the gene matches. Germline CDR1 and CDR2: SQVTM and ANQGSEA. CDR3 protein: CSVDGLAGDTQYF. DNA of the CDR3: TGCAGCGTTGACGGTCTAGCGGGAGATACGCAGTATTTT.

The chain combines TRBV28 with TRBJ1-2; no clear D gene. Trimming cost V 6 bases and J 2 bases, with 4 bases left between them. The length of the CDR3 is 11 residues. Germline assignment: CDR1 MDHEN and CDR2 SYDVKM. CDR3: CASSRNYGYTF. CDR3 DNA sequence: TGTGCCAGCAGCAGAAACTATGGCTACACCTTC.

The chain carries TRBV5-1 and TRBJ2-1; D might be TRBD2 (5 bases). From germline, CDR1 is SGHRS and CDR2 YFSETQ. This CDR3 region has 17 residues. V lost 3 bases and J 0 bases, leaving 16 bases between the germline ends. The CDR3 DNA follows: TGCGCCAGCAGCTCAGAGTCTAGCTCTTCCTCCTACAATGAGCAGTTCTTC. This translates into CASSSESSSSSYNEQFF.

This clonotype was picked up a small number of times. V and J are TRBV20-1 and TRBJ2-3; unclear D gene. The CDR3 sequence is 8 residues long. The germline gives CDR1 DFQATT, CDR2 SNEGSKA (reference sequence). V lost 8 bases and J 5 bases, leaving 2 bases between the germline ends. The CDR3 region is CSLDTQYF. CDR3 nucleotide sequence: TGCAGTTTAGATACGCAGTATTTT.

V is TRBV11-2 and J is TRBJ2-1, with D perhaps matching TRBD2 (5 bases). CDR1 is SGHAT and CDR2 is FQNNGV in the germline V gene. Trimming removed 5 bases at V and 7 bases at J, with 12 bases between. The length of the CDR3 is 13 residues. CDR3 region: CASSPRTGNEQFF. In DNA form, the CDR3 reads TGTGCCAGCAGCCCCAGGACGGGGAATGAGCAGTTCTTC.

The chain couples TRBV25-1 to TRBJ2-7; D is ambiguous. The germline V gene has CDR1 MGHDK and CDR2 SYGVNS. The CDR3 has 11 residues. The V and J ends lost 4 bases and 2 bases respectively, with 3 bases between them. In DNA form, the CDR3 reads TGTGCCAGCAGTGCAACCTACGAGCAGTACTTC. It encodes CASSATYEQYF.

The J gene is TRBJ2-7, the V gene TRBV20-1; 9 nucleotides align to TRBD1. V shed 1 base, J shed 1 base, and the junction held 5 bases outside the gene matches. CDR3 size: 15 residues. Germline values: CDR1 DFQATT, CDR2 SNEGSKA (reference sequence). The CDR3 coding sequence is TGCAGTGCTAGAGTGAAAGGGACAGGGTCCTACGAGCAGTACTTC. Translated, it gives CSARVKGTGSYEQYF.

This clonotype was seen a handful of times. This rearrangement joins TRBV7-2 to TRBJ2-1; 14 bases map to TRBD2. The CDR3 totals 19 residues. The V segment lost 0 bases and the J segment 0 bases; nucleotides outside the gene matches: 4. CDR1 is SGHTA and CDR2 is FQGNSA in the germline V gene. CDR3 residues: CASSLARLAGGSSYNEQFF. In nucleotides, the CDR3 is TGTGCCAGCAGCTTAGCCCGACTAGCGGGGGGGAGCTCCTACAATGAGCAGTTCTTC.

CDR3 DNA: TGTGCCAGCAGCTGGGACGGACCCTACAATGAGCAGTTCTTC. This translates into CASSWDGPYNEQFF. The chain uses TRBV6-1 and TRBJ2-1, with D tentatively TRBD1 or TRBD2 (5 bases each). Trimming pared 6 bases from V and 2 bases from J, leaving 11 bases between. CDR1 is MNHNS and CDR2 is SASEGT in the germline V gene. This CDR3 region has 14 residues.

This chain uses TRBV6-1 with TRBJ2-2, with 13 bases aligning to TRBD2. The CDR3 extends over 17 amino acids. Trimming cost V 5 bases and J 4 bases; bases outside gene matches: 7. Germline values: CDR1 MNHNS, CDR2 SASEGT. In DNA, the CDR3 is TGTGCCAGCAGTCCCCAGGGACTAGCGGGGCGCACCGGGGAGCTGTTTTTT. Translating gives CASSPQGLAGRTGELFF.

The chain has TRBV29-1 and TRBJ2-1; 9 bases map to TRBD2. J lost 5 bases, V lost 6 bases, and 14 bases had no gene match. CDR1 is SQVTM and CDR2 is ANQGSEA in the germline V gene. The CDR3 runs 16 residues. The CDR3 spells CSVVPSLAGKHNEQFF. In nucleotides, the CDR3 is TGCAGCGTGGTACCTAGTCTAGCGGGGAAGCACAATGAGCAGTTCTTC.

This clonotype was detected only a few times. The V gene is TRBV7-9, the J gene TRBJ1-5; D remains unclear. CDR3 size: 13 residues. V was shortened by 2 bases and J by 7 bases, with 9 bases between the two germline ends. The germline CDR1 and CDR2 sequences are SEHNR and FQNEAQ (reference sequence). CDR3 DNA sequence: TGTGCCAGCAGCTTACCCGGCGGGCAGCCCCAGCATTTT. As protein: CASSLPGGQPQHF.

This clonotype was counted a few times. This rearrangement joins TRBV29-1 to TRBJ2-5; D is perhaps TRBD1 or TRBD2 (5 bases each). The CDR3 covers 15 residues. With 5 bases removed from V and 8 bases from J, the gap between germline ends came to 24 bases. The germline gives CDR1 SQVTM, CDR2 ANQGSEA. CDR3 sequence reads: CSVRRDPDSVPTQYF. The CDR3 nucleotides are TGCAGCGTTCGAAGGGACCCTGACAGCGTTCCTACCCAGTACTTC.

The genes are TRBV29-1 and TRBJ2-3; 9 nucleotides line up with TRBD2. This CDR3 is built from 14 residues. Unmatched junction bases numbered 10, after V lost 6 bases and J lost 6 bases. Germline V lookup: CDR1 SQVTM, CDR2 ANQGSEA. For the CDR3, the DNA is TGCAGCGTCGACCCGGGACTAGCCCGGGATACGCAGTATTTT. Its protein product is CSVDPGLARDTQYF.

This clonotype was found a few times. In DNA form, the CDR3 reads TGTGCCAGCAGACCAGGGACAGGGCGAACCGGGGAGCTGTTTTTT. This sequence encodes CASRPGTGRTGELFF. The chain has TRBV12-3 or TRBV12-4 and TRBJ2-2, with 9 nucleotides matching TRBD1. The CDR3 covers 15 residues. Germline trimming cut 6 bases from V and 5 bases from J; bases unmatched to any gene: 7.

CDR3 residues: CASYSGGTDTQYF. The CDR3 DNA reads TGCGCCAGCTATTCGGGAGGCACAGATACGCAGTATTTT. The V and J genes are TRBV5-1 and TRBJ2-3; the D gene is possibly TRBD2 (6 bases). Trimming took 7 bases from V and 1 from J, leaving 10 bases between them. The CDR3 length is 13 residues. Germline CDR1 SGHRS, CDR2 YFSETQ.

This clonotype was detected only a few times. The chain has TRBV9 and TRBJ2-1; D ambiguous. CDR1 SGDLS and CDR2 YYNGEE come from the germline V gene. V was cut by 7 bases and J by 12 bases, with 8 bases left in between. The CDR3 contains 9 residues. In DNA form, the CDR3 reads TGTGCCAGCGGAAACGGGCAGTTCTTC. It yields the protein CASGNGQFF. The entire variable domain, with the rest obtained from reference TRBV9 and TRBJ2-1, is as follows: DSGVTQTPKHLITATGQRVTLRCSPRSGDLSVYWYQQSLDQGLQFLIQYYNGEERAKGNILERFSAQQFPDLHSELNLSSLELGDSALYFCASGNGQFFGPGTRLTVL.

The gene calls are TRBV7-6 and TRBJ2-1; D gene uncertain. The CDR3 extends over 11 amino acids. Germline lookup yields CDR1 SGHVS and CDR2 FNYEAQ. V was clipped by 5 bases and J by 9 bases, with 8 bases between them. The CDR3 sequence is CASSRNSEQFF. CDR3 in DNA: TGTGCCAGCAGCCGCAATAGTGAGCAGTTCTTC.

The chain carries TRBV27 and TRBJ2-7, with D uncertain. The CDR3 has 11 residues. V was trimmed by 4 bases and J by 7 bases, leaving 8 bases between them. Germline-derived CDR1 and CDR2 are MNHEY and SMNVEV (reference sequence). CDR3 nucleotide sequence: TGTGCCAGCAGTTCATACGGGGAGCAGTACTTC. This codes for CASSSYGEQYF.

The gene calls are TRBV11-2 and TRBJ2-2, with a possible D match to TRBD2 (5 bases). Germline CDR1 reads SGHAT; CDR2 reads FQNNGV. The CDR3 has 15 amino acids. V was pared by 4 bases and J by 1 base, with 10 bases between. The CDR3 here is CASSCLAKNTGELFF. The CDR3 nucleotides are TGTGCCAGCAGCTGCCTAGCAAAGAACACCGGGGAGCTGTTTTTT.